One sample yielded the 5 T cell receptor beta chains listed below, sequenced in a study of early T cells in non-severe SARS-CoV-2 infection. TCRdb re-derived calls from the 5' RACE reads in MiXCR, one entry per CDR3 protein. This table has 100,000 to 120,000 distinct CDR3 sequences, 9% to 14% appearing once. The specimen was whole blood. These receptors were taken from an adult who was a healthcare worker with PCR-confirmed SARS-CoV-2 infection or an uninfected control (not recorded which).

The table lists this clonotype with many counts. The chain links TRBV20-1 to TRBJ1-2; D gene unclear. Trimming took 3 bases from V and 1 from J, leaving 9 bases between them. The CDR3 runs to 13 residues. Germline V lookup: CDR1 DFQATT, CDR2 SNEGSKA (reference sequence). The CDR3 is CSASRPVNYGYTF. CDR3 nucleotide sequence: TGCAGTGCTAGCCGTCCAGTTAACTATGGCTACACCTTC.

This clonotype was counted a few times. The chain has TRBV20-1 and TRBJ2-1; TRBD2 aligns across 15 bases. From germline, CDR1 is DFQATT and CDR2 SNEGSKA (reference sequence). The CDR3 spans 15 residues. V was clipped by 5 bases and J by 10 bases; unmatched bases: 9. The CDR3 region is CSAPRTSGGVGEQFF. The CDR3 coding sequence is TGCAGTGCTCCGAGGACTAGCGGGGGGGTTGGCGAGCAGTTCTTC.

This clonotype was observed many times. CDR3 in amino acids: CASRHRGMSSYNSPLHF. The CDR3 coding sequence is TGTGCCAGCCGACACAGGGGTATGAGCTCCTATAATTCACCCCTCCACTTT. This chain uses TRBV19 with TRBJ1-6; 7 nucleotides align to TRBD1. The V gene's germline CDR1 is LNHDA and CDR2 SQIVND (reference sequence). The V segment lost 9 bases and the J segment 0 bases; nucleotides outside the gene matches: 11. The CDR3 sequence is 17 residues long.

This clonotype was observed at least ten times. The rearrangement links TRBV6-6 to TRBJ2-5; 7 positions agree with TRBD1. The CDR3 runs 13 residues. Germline CDR1 MNHNY, CDR2 SVGAGI (reference sequence). The J segment lost 2 bases and the V segment lost 6 bases, leaving 3 bases of the junction unmatched. This CDR3 reads CASSPTGQETQYF. The DNA of the CDR3 is TGTGCCAGCAGCCCGACAGGGCAAGAGACCCAGTACTTC.

This chain uses TRBV7-9 with TRBJ2-2; possibly TRBD1 or TRBD2 for D (5 bases each). Germline-derived CDR1 and CDR2 are SEHNR and FQNEAQ (reference sequence). The CDR3 has 14 amino acids. V was clipped by 8 bases and J by 2 bases, with 12 bases between them. CDR3 amino acids: CASRDQTNTGELFF. CDR3 nucleotides: TGTGCCAGCCGGGACCAGACAAACACCGGGGAGCTGTTTTTT.